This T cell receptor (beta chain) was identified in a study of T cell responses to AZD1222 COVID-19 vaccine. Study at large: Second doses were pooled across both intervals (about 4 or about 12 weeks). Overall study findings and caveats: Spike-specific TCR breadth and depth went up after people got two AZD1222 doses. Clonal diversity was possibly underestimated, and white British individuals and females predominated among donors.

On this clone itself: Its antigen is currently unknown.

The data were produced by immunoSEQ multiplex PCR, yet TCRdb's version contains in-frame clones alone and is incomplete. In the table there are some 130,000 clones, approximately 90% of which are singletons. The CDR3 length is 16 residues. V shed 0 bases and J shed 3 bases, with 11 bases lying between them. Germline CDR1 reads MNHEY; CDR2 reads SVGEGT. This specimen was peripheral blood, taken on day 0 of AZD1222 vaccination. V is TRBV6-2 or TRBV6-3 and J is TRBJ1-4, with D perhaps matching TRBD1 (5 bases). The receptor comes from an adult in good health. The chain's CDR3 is CASSYSNRGANEKLFF. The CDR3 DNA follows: TGTGCCAGCAGTTACTCGAATCGAGGGGCTAATGAAAAACTGTTTTTT.